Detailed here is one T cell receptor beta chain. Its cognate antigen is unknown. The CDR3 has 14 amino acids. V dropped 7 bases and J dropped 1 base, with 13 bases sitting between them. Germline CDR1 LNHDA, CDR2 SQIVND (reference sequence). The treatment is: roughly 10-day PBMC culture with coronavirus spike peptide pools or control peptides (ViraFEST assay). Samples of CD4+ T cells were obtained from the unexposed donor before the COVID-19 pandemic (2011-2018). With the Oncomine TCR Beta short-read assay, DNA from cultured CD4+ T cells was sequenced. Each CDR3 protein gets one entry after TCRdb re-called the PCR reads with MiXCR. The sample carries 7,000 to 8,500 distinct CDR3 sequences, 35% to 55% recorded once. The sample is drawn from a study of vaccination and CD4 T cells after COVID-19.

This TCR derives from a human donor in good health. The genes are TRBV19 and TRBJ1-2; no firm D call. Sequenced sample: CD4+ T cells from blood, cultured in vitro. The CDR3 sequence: CASTHEGFNYGYTF. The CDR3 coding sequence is TGTGCCAGTACCCACGAGGGCTTTAACTATGGCTACACCTTC. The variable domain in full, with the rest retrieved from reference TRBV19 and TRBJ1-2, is DGGITQSPKYLFRKEGQNVTLSCEQNLNHDAMYWYRQDPGQGLRLIYYSQIVNDFQKGDIAEGYSVSREKKESFPLTVTSAQKNPTAFYLCASTHEGFNYGYTFGSGTRLTVV.